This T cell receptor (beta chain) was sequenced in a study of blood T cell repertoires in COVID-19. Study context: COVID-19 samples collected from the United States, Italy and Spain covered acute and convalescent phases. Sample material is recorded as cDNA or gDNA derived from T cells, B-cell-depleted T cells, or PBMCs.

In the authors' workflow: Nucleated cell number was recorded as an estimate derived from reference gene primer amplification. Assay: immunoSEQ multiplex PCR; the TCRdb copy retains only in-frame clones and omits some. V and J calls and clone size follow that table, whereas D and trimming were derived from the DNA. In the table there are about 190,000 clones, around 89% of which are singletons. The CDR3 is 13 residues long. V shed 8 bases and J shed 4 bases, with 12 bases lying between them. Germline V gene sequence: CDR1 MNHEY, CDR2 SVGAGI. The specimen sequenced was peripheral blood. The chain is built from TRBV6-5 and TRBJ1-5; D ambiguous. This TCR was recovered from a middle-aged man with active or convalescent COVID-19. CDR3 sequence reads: CASGRERNQPQHF. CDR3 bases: TGTGCCAGCGGTAGGGAGCGAAATCAGCCCCAGCATTTT.